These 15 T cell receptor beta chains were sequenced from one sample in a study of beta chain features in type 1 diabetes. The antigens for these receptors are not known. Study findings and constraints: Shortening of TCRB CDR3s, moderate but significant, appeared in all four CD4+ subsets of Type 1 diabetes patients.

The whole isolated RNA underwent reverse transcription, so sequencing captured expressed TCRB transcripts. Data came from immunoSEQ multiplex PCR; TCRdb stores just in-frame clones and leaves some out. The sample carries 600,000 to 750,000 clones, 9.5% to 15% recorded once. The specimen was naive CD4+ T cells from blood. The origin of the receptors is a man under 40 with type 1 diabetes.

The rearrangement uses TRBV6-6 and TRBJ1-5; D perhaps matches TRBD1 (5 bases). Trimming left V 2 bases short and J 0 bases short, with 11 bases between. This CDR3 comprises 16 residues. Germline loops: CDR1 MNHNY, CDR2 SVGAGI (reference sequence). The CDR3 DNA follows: TGTGCCAGCAGTTACCGACAGTCAACTAGCAATCAGCCCCAGCATTTT. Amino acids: CASSYRQSTSNQPQHF.

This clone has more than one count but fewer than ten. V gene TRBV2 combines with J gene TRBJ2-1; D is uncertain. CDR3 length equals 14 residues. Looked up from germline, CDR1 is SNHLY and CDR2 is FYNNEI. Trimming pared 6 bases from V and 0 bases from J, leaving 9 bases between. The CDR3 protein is CASSPLTSYNEQFF. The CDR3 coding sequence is TGTGCCAGCAGCCCTTTAACCTCCTACAATGAGCAGTTCTTC.

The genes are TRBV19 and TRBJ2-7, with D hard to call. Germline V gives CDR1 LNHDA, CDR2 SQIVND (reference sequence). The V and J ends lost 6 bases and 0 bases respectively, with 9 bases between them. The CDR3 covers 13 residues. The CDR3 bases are TGTGCCAGTAGGCCGTCCTCCTCCTACGAGCAGTACTTC. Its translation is CASRPSSSYEQYF.

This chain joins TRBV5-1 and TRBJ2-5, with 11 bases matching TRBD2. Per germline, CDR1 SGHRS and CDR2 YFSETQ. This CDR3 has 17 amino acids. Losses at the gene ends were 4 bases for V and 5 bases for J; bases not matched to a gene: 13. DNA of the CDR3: TGCGCCAGCAGCCCCGGGACTAGCGGCACCTCCTGGGAGACCCAGTACTTC. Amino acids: CASSPGTSGTSWETQYF.

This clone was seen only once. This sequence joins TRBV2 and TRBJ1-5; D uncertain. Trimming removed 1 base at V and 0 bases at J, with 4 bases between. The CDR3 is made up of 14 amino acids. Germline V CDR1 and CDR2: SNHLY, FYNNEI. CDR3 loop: CASSEVTSNQPQHF. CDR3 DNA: TGTGCCAGCAGTGAAGTGACTAGCAATCAGCCCCAGCATTTT.

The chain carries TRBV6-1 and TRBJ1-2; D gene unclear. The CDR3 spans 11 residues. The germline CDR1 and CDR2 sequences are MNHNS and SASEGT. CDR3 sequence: CGYGQNYGYTF. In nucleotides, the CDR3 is TGTGGATATGGGCAGAACTATGGCTACACCTTC.

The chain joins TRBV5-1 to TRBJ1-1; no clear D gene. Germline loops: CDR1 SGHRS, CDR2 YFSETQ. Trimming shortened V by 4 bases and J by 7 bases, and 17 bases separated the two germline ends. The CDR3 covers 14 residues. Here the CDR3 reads CASSRTGPDLEAFF. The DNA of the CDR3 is TGCGCCAGCAGCAGAACCGGGCCCGACCTTGAAGCTTTCTTT.

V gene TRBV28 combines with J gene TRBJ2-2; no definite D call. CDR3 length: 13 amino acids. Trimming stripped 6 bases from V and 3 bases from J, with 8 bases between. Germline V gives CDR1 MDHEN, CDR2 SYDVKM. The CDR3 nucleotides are TGTGCCAGCAGCCCAGGTTACACCGGGGAGCTGTTTTTT. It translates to CASSPGYTGELFF.

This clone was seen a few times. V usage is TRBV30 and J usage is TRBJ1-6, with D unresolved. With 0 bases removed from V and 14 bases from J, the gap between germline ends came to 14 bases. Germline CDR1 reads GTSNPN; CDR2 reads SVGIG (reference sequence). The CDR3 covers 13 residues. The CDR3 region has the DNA TGTGCCTGGAGTGTATCGGCAAGGGTGTCCCTCCACTTT. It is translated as CAWSVSARVSLHF. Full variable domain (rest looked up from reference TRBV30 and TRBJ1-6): SQTIHQWPATLVQPVGSPLSLECTVEGTSNPNLYWYRQAAGRGLQLLFYSVGIGQISSEVPQNLSASRPQDRQFILSSKKLLLSDSGFYLCAWSVSARVSLHFGNGTRLTVT.

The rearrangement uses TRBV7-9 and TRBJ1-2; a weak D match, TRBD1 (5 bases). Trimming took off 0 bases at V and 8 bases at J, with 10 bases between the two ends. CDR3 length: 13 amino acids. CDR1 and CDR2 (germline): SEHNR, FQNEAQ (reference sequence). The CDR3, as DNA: TGTGCCAGCAGCTTAGCGGGGGTAAACGGCTACACCTTC. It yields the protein CASSLAGVNGYTF.

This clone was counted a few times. Written as DNA, the CDR3 is TGTGCCAGCAGTTTCGGGATTCCAGATACGCAGTATTTT. Encoded protein: CASSFGIPDTQYF. V usage is TRBV6-6 and J usage is TRBJ2-3; D is perhaps TRBD2 (5 bases). This CDR3 is 13 amino acids long. V was pared by 4 bases and J by 4 bases, with 9 bases between. Germline V lookup: CDR1 MNHNY, CDR2 SVGAGI (reference sequence).

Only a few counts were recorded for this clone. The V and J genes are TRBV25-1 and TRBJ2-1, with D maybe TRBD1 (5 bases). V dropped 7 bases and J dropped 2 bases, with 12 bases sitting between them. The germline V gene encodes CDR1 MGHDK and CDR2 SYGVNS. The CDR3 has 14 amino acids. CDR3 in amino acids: CASMEGAAYNEQFF. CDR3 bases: TGTGCCAGCATGGAAGGGGCAGCCTACAATGAGCAGTTCTTC.

In nucleotides, the CDR3 is TGTGCCAGCAGTTACTCGGGACAAACTCCCCTTGGCTACACCTTC. As protein: CASSYSGQTPLGYTF. The V and J genes are TRBV6-5 and TRBJ1-2, with D possibly being TRBD1 (6 bases). There are 15 residues in the CDR3. V lost 0 bases and J 7 bases, leaving 15 bases between the germline ends. Germline CDR1 MNHEY, CDR2 SVGAGI.

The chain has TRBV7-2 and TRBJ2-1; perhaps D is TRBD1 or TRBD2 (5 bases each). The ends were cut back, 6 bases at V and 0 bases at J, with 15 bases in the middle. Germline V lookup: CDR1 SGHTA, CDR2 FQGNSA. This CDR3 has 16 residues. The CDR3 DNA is TGTGCCAGCAGGCCTATGGGGGTTAGCTCCTACAATGAGCAGTTCTTC. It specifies CASRPMGVSSYNEQFF.

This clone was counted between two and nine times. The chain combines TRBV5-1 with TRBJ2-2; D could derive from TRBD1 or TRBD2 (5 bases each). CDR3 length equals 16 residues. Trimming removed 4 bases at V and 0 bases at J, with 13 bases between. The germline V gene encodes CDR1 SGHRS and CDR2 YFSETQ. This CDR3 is CASSPGAFSNTGELFF. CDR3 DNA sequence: TGCGCCAGCAGCCCCGGGGCCTTCTCGAACACCGGGGAGCTGTTTTTT.